This paragraph reports one T cell receptor (beta chain). What it recognizes is unknown. CDR1 and CDR2 (germline): LNHNV, YYDKDF (reference sequence). With 0 bases removed from V and 5 bases from J, the gap between germline ends came to 7 bases. This CDR3 has 13 residues. These data originate in a study of shared clonotypes between healthy human individuals. General study results and limits: Generally, estimated richness proved larger in naive subsets than it did in memory subsets. A handful of donors shared approximately 5% of their naive CD4 clonotypes.

Original processing notes: For the immunoSEQ data, sequences were junction-only without quality scores, so filtering differed. Profiling relied on immunoSEQ multiplex PCR, and the TCRdb table lists in-frame clones only, not all of them. That table furnishes V, J and clone size, whereas the DNA furnished D and trimming. The sample contains roughly 530,000 clones, about 96% of which appear only once. The sequence was obtained from a woman in her thirties in good health. The material sequenced was naive CD4+ T cells sorted from blood. Subset specified: CD45RA+ positively selected. The chain joins TRBV15 to TRBJ1-1; D gene uncertain. The CDR3 spells CATSREVKTEAFF. CDR3 coding DNA: TGTGCCACCAGCAGAGAGGTAAAGACTGAAGCTTTCTTT.